This record covers a single TCR beta chain. The target antigen is unknown. The data derive from a study of T-cell memory formation after mild COVID-19. The 5'RACE method, run with constant-segment primers, produced TCR alpha and TCR beta cDNA libraries (carrying sample barcodes and UMIs). A single record per CDR3 protein comes from TCRdb applying MiXCR to the 5' RACE reads. The table has 400,000 to 550,000 distinct CDR3 sequences, approximately 23% seen once; the top ten hold around 13%. The germline V gene has CDR1 LNHDA and CDR2 SQIVND (reference sequence). The CDR3 runs 15 residues. With V trimmed by 3 bases and J by 6 bases, 8 bases remained unmatched. Study-level results: Day 15 to 85 contracting clones showed balanced CD4/CD8; day 15 to 37 expanders favored CD4+.

The TCR sequence derives from an adult woman who had mild COVID-19 (a few samples of this study predate the infection). Cell type and time point are not known. The chain uses TRBV19 and TRBJ2-1; TRBD2 agrees at 7 bases. Sequenced material: PBMCs or a T cell subset sorted from them (not recorded which). CDR3 loop: CASSIQPGLLNEQFF. The CDR3 region has the DNA TGTGCCAGTAGTATTCAGCCGGGACTACTCAATGAGCAGTTCTTC.